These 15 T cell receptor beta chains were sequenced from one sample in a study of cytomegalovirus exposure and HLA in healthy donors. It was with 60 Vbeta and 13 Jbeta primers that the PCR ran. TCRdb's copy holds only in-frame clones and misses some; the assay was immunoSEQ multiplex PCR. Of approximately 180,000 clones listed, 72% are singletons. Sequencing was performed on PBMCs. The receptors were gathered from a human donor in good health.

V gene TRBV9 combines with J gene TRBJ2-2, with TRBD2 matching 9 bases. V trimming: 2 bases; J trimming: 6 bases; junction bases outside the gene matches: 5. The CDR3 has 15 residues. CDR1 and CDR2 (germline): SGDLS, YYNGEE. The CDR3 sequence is CASSVSGGYAGELFF. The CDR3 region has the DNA TGTGCCAGCAGCGTTAGCGGGGGCTATGCCGGGGAGCTGTTTTTT.

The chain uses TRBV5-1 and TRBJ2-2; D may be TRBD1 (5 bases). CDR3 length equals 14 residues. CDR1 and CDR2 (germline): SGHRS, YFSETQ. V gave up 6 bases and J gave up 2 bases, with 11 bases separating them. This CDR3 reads CASTSTANTGELFF. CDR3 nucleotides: TGCGCCAGCACCTCGACAGCCAACACCGGGGAGCTGTTTTTT.

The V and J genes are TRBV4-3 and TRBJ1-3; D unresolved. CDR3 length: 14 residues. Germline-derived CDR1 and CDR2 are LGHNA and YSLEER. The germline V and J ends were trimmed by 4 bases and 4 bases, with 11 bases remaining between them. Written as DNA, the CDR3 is TGCGCCAGCAGCCCCGGGAGGAGAGGAAACACCATATATTTT. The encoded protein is CASSPGRRGNTIYF.

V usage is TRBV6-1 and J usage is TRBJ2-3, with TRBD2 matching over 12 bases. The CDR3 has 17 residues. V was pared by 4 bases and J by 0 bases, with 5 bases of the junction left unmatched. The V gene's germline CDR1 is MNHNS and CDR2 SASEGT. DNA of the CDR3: TGTGCCAGCAGTGCGCTAGCGGGGGGGAGTAGCACAGATACGCAGTATTTT. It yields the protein CASSALAGGSSTDTQYF.

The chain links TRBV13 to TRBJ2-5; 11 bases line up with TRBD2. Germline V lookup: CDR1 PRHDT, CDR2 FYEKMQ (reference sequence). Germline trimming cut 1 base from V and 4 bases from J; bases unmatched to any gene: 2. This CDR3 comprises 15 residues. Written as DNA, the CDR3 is TGTGCCAGCAGCTTAGTTACTAGCGGGGGAGAGACCCAGTACTTC. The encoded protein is CASSLVTSGGETQYF.

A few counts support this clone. CDR3 in DNA: TGTGCCAGCAGTGAGAGGATAACAGGCTATCAGCCCCAGCATTTT. Residues: CASSERITGYQPQHF. This chain connects TRBV2 to TRBJ1-5; TRBD1 might be the D (5 bases). Per the germline V gene, CDR1 is SNHLY and CDR2 is FYNNEI. V was shortened by 3 bases and J by 5 bases, with 14 bases between the two germline ends. CDR3 length equals 15 residues.

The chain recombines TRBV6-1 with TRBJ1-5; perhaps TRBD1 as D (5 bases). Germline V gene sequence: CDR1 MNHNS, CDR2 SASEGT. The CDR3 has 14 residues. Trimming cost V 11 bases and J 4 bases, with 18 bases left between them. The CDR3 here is CASNAPRGNQPQHF. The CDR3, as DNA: TGTGCCTCCAACGCCCCCCGGGGGAATCAGCCCCAGCATTTT.

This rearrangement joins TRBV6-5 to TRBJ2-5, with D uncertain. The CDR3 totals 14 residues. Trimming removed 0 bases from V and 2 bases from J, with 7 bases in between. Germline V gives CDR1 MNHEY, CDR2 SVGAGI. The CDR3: CASSYSSGQETQYF. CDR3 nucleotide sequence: TGTGCCAGCAGTTACTCATCAGGACAAGAGACCCAGTACTTC.

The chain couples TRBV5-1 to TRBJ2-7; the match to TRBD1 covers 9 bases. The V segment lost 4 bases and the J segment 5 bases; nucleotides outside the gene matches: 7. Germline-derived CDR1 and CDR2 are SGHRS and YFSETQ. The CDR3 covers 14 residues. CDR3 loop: CASSQRTGDHEQYF. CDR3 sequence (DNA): TGCGCCAGCAGCCAAAGGACAGGGGACCACGAGCAGTACTTC. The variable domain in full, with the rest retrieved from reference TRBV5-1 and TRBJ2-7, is KAGVTQTPRYLIKTRGQQVTLSCSPISGHRSVSWYQQTPGQGLQFLFEYFSETQRNKGNFPGRFSGRQFSNSRSEMNVSTLELGDSALYLCASSQRTGDHEQYFGPGTRLTVT.

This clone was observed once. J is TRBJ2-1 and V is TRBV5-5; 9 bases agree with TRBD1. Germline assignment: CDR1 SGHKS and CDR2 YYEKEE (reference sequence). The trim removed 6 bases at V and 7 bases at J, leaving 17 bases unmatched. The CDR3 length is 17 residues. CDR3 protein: CASMPRITGTGTNEQFF. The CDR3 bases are TGTGCCAGCATGCCAAGAATTACCGGGACAGGGACAAATGAGCAGTTCTTC.

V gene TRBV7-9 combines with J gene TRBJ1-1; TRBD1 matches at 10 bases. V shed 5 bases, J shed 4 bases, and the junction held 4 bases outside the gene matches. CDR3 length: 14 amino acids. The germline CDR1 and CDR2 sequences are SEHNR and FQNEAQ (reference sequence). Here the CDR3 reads CASSLGTGVTEAFF. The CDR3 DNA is TGTGCCAGCAGCCTAGGGACAGGGGTCACTGAAGCTTTCTTT.

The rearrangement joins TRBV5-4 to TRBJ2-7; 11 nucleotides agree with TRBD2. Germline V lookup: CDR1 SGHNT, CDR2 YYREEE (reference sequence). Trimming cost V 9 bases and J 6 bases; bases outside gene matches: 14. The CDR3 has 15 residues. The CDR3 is CANHDIAGGQGEQYF. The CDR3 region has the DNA TGTGCCAACCACGATATAGCGGGGGGGCAGGGCGAGCAGTACTTC.

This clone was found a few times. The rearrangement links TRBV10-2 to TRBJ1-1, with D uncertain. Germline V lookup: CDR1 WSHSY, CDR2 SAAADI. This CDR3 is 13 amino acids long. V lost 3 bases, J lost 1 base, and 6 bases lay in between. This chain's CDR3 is CASSDRKNTEAFF. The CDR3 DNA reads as TGCGCCAGCAGTGACAGGAAGAACACTGAAGCTTTCTTT.

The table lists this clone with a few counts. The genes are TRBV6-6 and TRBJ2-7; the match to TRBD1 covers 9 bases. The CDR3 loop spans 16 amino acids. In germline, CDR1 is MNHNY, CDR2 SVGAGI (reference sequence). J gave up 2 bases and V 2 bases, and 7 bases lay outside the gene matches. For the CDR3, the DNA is TGTGCCAGCAGTTACCCCGACAGGGGGAAGACCTACGAGCAGTACTTC. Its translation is CASSYPDRGKTYEQYF.

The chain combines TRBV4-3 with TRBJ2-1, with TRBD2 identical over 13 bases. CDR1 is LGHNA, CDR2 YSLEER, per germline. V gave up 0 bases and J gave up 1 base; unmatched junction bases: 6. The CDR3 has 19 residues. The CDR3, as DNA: TGCGCCAGCAGCCAAGAAAGGACTAGCGGGGGTGGGTCCTACAATGAGCAGTTCTTC. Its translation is CASSQERTSGGGSYNEQFF.